This T cell receptor beta chain was recovered during a study of regulatory T cells in long-lasting Graves disease. This CDR3 region has 12 residues. In germline, CDR1 is GTSNPN, CDR2 SVGIG (reference sequence). Trimming left V 1 base short and J 5 bases short, with 6 bases between. Notes on the study in general: Less diverse TCR repertoires were seen in persistent Graves' patients than in newly diagnosed ones. Comparison showed that persistent patients shared more public clonotypes (about 3,000) than new patients (approximately 1,000).

Time point specified: persistent/refractory GD, antithyroid drugs over 5 years with positive TRAb. PBMC RNA was the source of the TCR library. Through Arm-PCR of CDR3 regions and iRepertoire HTBI primers, TCR beta libraries were built. TCRdb used MiXCR to reprocess the multiplex PCR reads, holding one entry per CDR3 protein. The sample records around 460,000 distinct CDR3 sequences, 22% being singletons. Details on this clonotype: Its antigen is currently unknown.

The sequence was collected from a female donor with Graves disease. The source material was peripheral blood mononuclear cells (PBMCs), sampled when the disease was refractory, from a patient treated with antithyroid drugs. This sequence joins TRBV30 and TRBJ1-5; D call uncertain. The CDR3 DNA reads TGTGCCTGGAGTGCTTCGGATCAGCCCCAGCATTTT. Protein product: CAWSASDQPQHF.